The 20 T cell receptor beta chains presented below share a single source sample, sequenced in a study of blood T cells in healthy people across ages. The use of a sample-barcoded 5' primer and a J-beta primer mix characterized a second PCR of about 6 to 12 cycles. A single record per CDR3 protein comes from TCRdb applying MiXCR to the 5' RACE reads. Counted here are 710,000 or so distinct CDR3 sequences, about a fifth occurring once; the ten biggest clones make up roughly a fifth. Sequencing used blood. These receptor sequences come from a man in his 70s in good health.

This clonotype came up a few times. The chain is built from TRBV6-4 and TRBJ2-3; 7 bases agree with TRBD1. CDR3 length: 15 amino acids. Germline trimming cut 6 bases from V and 2 bases from J; bases unmatched to any gene: 8. Germline values: CDR1 MRHNA, CDR2 SNTAGT. The CDR3 DNA follows: TGTGCCAGCAGCGACAGGGACAGCGCCACAGATACGCAGTATTTT. Translated: CASSDRDSATDTQYF.

This clonotype appeared a few times. This rearrangement joins TRBV12-3 or TRBV12-4 to TRBJ1-1; D may be TRBD1 (6 bases). V was clipped by 7 bases and J by 0 bases, with 12 bases between them. This CDR3 region has 14 residues. CDR3 protein: CASTDDRLNTEAFF. In DNA, the CDR3 is TGTGCCAGCACCGACGACAGGCTGAACACTGAAGCTTTCTTT.

The V and J genes are TRBV13 and TRBJ2-3; D gene unclear. Trimming left V 5 bases short and J 7 bases short, with 13 bases between. Germline values: CDR1 PRHDT, CDR2 FYEKMQ (reference sequence). The CDR3 totals 13 residues. DNA for the CDR3: TGTGCCAGCAGCCGAACCGGAGACAATACGCAGTATTTT. Translating gives CASSRTGDNTQYF.

The table lists this clonotype with a few counts. The rearrangement joins TRBV4-3 to TRBJ1-1; no clear D gene. The CDR3 totals 15 residues. V shed 4 bases and J shed 1 base, with 13 bases lying between them. Germline V CDR1 and CDR2: LGHNA, YSLEER. Here the CDR3 reads CASSRRARKNTEAFF. The CDR3 DNA is TGCGCCAGCAGCCGAAGGGCGAGGAAGAACACTGAAGCTTTCTTT.

This clonotype was recorded many times. The rearrangement links TRBV29-1 to TRBJ2-5; TRBD2 aligns across 10 bases. The J segment lost 4 bases and the V segment lost 5 bases, leaving 7 bases of the junction unmatched. The CDR3 runs to 14 residues. The germline CDR1 and CDR2 sequences are SQVTM and ANQGSEA. The CDR3 sequence is CSVNPSGSSETQYF. The CDR3 bases are TGCAGCGTTAACCCTAGCGGGAGTTCAGAGACCCAGTACTTC.

Notes on this clonotype: The junction departs from germline at one end; a sequencing error may be responsible. The chain couples TRBV11-2 to TRBJ1-2; TRBD1 matches at 8 bases. Germline assignment: CDR1 SGHAT and CDR2 FQNNGV. The CDR3 has 14 amino acids. CDR3 bases: TGTGCTAGCAGCTTACACAGGGGGGAATATGGCTACACCTTC. Translated, it gives CASSLHRGEYGYTF. Full variable domain (outside the CDR3, taken from reference TRBV11-2 and TRBJ1-2): EAGVAQSPRYKIIEKRQSVAFWCNPISGHATLYWYQQILGQGPKLLIQFQNNGVVDDSQLPKDRFSAERLKGVDSTLKIQPAKLEDSAVYLCASSLHRGEYGYTFGSGTRLTVV.

This chain connects TRBV18 to TRBJ1-2; D not resolved. The CDR3 covers 13 residues. The germline CDR1 and CDR2 sequences are KGHSH and LQKENI. Trimming took off 4 bases at V and 3 bases at J, with 9 bases between the two ends. Written as DNA, the CDR3 is TGTGCCAGCTCACTAGAGTCGGACTATGGCTACACCTTC. As protein: CASSLESDYGYTF.

The sample holds a few counts of this clonotype. The chain's CDR3 is CASIGPTKEGYTF. As DNA, the CDR3 is TGTGCCAGCATCGGGCCGACCAAGGAGGGCTACACCTTC. The chain has TRBV28 and TRBJ1-2; D uncertain. The ends were cut back, 7 bases at V and 8 bases at J, with 17 bases in the middle. The CDR3 consists of 13 residues. Germline V lookup: CDR1 MDHEN, CDR2 SYDVKM.

This clonotype has more than one count but fewer than ten. The junction and the germline gene differ at one end; a read error may be behind it. V usage is TRBV3-1 and J usage is TRBJ1-5, with no clear D. The CDR3 length is 16 residues. Germline-derived CDR1 and CDR2 are LGHDT and YNNKEL (reference sequence). The CDR3 bases are TGTGCCAGCAGCCAAGATATCGGTAATAGCAATCAGCCCCGGCATTTT. As protein: CASSQDIGNSNQPRHF.

The chain joins TRBV12-3 or TRBV12-4 to TRBJ2-7; 9 positions agree with TRBD1. This CDR3 is 15 amino acids long. J lost 6 bases, V lost 4 bases, and 10 bases had no gene match. CDR3 loop: CASSSRDRVFAEQYF. The CDR3, as DNA: TGTGCCAGCAGTTCCCGGGACAGGGTTTTCGCCGAGCAGTACTTC.

The rearrangement joins TRBV20-1 to TRBJ2-3, with D possibly TRBD1 on 6 matching bases. This CDR3 is built from 13 residues. Germline CDR1 DFQATT, CDR2 SNEGSKA (reference sequence). V lost 6 bases and J lost 0, with 10 bases in between. In DNA, the CDR3 is TGCAGTGCCCCGGGACATAGCACAGATACGCAGTATTTT. Translation: CSAPGHSTDTQYF.

The J gene is TRBJ1-6, the V gene TRBV20-1, with a possible D match to TRBD1 (5 bases). The CDR3 consists of 17 residues. CDR1 DFQATT and CDR2 SNEGSKA come from the germline V gene (reference sequence). Trimming cost V 0 bases and J 2 bases, with 14 bases left between them. The CDR3 coding sequence is TGCAGTGCTAGAGATCGCCCAGGGCTAACCTATAATTCACCCCTCCACTTT. It translates to CSARDRPGLTYNSPLHF.

This clonotype was recorded a few times. Written as DNA, the CDR3 is TGCGCCAGCAGCTTTGGATCAGTCCTCCAAGAGACCCAGTACTTC. Protein product: CASSFGSVLQETQYF. This sequence joins TRBV5-1 and TRBJ2-5; D is unresolved. CDR3 length: 15 residues. V shed 2 bases and J shed 1 base, with 12 bases lying between them. Germline assignment: CDR1 SGHRS and CDR2 YFSETQ.

This clonotype was observed a handful of times. The V call is TRBV29-1, the J call TRBJ2-5; D is ambiguous. The CDR3 has 15 residues. Trimming shortened V by 0 bases and J by 0 bases, and 11 bases separated the two germline ends. Germline-derived CDR1 and CDR2 are SQVTM and ANQGSEA. The CDR3 here is CSVEDRTANQETQYF. As DNA, the CDR3 is TGCAGCGTTGAAGACCGGACGGCGAACCAAGAGACCCAGTACTTC. The full variable domain, its missing parts supplied by reference TRBV29-1 and TRBJ2-5, is SAVISQKPSRDICQRGTSLTIQCQVDSQVTMMFWYRQQPGQSLTLIATANQGSEATYESGFVIDKFPISRPNLTFSTLTVSNMSPEDSSIYLCSVEDRTANQETQYFGPGTRLLVL.

V and J are TRBV5-1 and TRBJ1-5; no clear D. This CDR3 is 14 amino acids long. Trimming cost V 0 bases and J 9 bases, with 13 bases left between them. Germline-derived CDR1 and CDR2 are SGHRS and YFSETQ. The CDR3 protein is CASSLGTLPGPQHF. The CDR3 DNA reads TGCGCCAGCAGCTTGGGGACCCTACCGGGGCCCCAGCATTTT.

A few counts support this clonotype. The chain couples TRBV20-1 to TRBJ2-3, with D uncertain. This CDR3 spans 14 amino acids. Trimming removed 6 bases at V and 2 bases at J, with 15 bases between. In germline, CDR1 is DFQATT, CDR2 SNEGSKA (reference sequence). CDR3 bases: TGCAGTGCCAAGAGTGGGCAGTTCACAGATACGCAGTATTTT. Translated: CSAKSGQFTDTQYF.

V and J are TRBV20-1 and TRBJ2-3, with 8 bases lining up with TRBD2. Germline CDR1 reads DFQATT; CDR2 reads SNEGSKA (reference sequence). V was pared by 8 bases and J by 3 bases, with 19 bases of the junction left unmatched. The CDR3 extends over 17 amino acids. The CDR3: CSLRGLGFVGATDTQYF. In nucleotides, the CDR3 is TGCAGTCTGCGGGGACTAGGGTTTGTCGGGGCGACAGATACGCAGTATTTT.

The gene calls are TRBV7-2 and TRBJ2-1; TRBD2 aligns across 9 bases. Germline CDR1 is SGHTA and CDR2 is FQGNSA. Germline trimming cut 4 bases from V and 2 bases from J; bases unmatched to any gene: 9. This CDR3 comprises 17 residues. CDR3 DNA: TGTGCCAGCAGCTCACAAGCGGGAGGTCCCCCCTACAATGAGCAGTTCTTC. Its translation is CASSSQAGGPPYNEQFF.

This clonotype was seen only a few times. The chain employs TRBV5-5 and TRBJ2-7; 9 bases fit TRBD1. This CDR3 contains 14 residues. The germline CDR1 and CDR2 sequences are SGHKS and YYEKEE (reference sequence). After removal of 4 bases from V and 2 bases from J, the junction contained 4 bases not matched to a gene. The CDR3 DNA reads TGTGCCAGCAGCACGGACAGGGGCGCCTACGAGCAGTACTTC. Translation gives CASSTDRGAYEQYF.

The V and J genes are TRBV28 and TRBJ2-5; 7 nucleotides agree with TRBD1. The CDR3 consists of 15 residues. Germline lookup yields CDR1 MDHEN and CDR2 SYDVKM. The V segment lost 5 bases and the J segment 11 bases; nucleotides outside the gene matches: 17. CDR3 region: CASSLDRDRYAEQYF. As DNA, the CDR3 is TGTGCCAGCAGTCTCGACAGGGATCGGTACGCGGAGCAGTACTTC.